A selection of T cell receptor beta chains follows, all from one sample in a study of blood T cell repertoires in COVID-19. Generated by immunoSEQ multiplex PCR, the TCRdb table keeps only in-frame clones and is missing some. The sample yields tens of thousands of clones, roughly 77% seen once. Source material: peripheral blood. The receptors come from a middle-aged man with active or convalescent COVID-19. Both conserved end residues are part of each CDR3. Fields, in order: D gene, clone size, J gene, V gene, CDR3 protein, CDR3 DNA. D genes are given only for firm matches. Size is omitted from some rows. Given values are once, few, many or a class for expanded clones.

d_gene: TRBD2; abundance: many; j_gene: TRBJ2-2; v_gene: TRBV13; CDR3aa: CASSPGLRELFF; CDR3nt: TGTGCCAGCAGCCCGGGACTACGGGAGCTGTTTTTT
d_gene: TRBD1; abundance: -; j_gene: TRBJ1-2; v_gene: TRBV5-1; CDR3aa: CASSSDGQGGYTF; CDR3nt: TGCGCCAGCAGTTCGGACGGACAGGGTGGCTACACCTTC
d_gene: TRBD1; abundance: -; j_gene: TRBJ2-6; v_gene: TRBV28; CDR3aa: CASSPRTGGVGANVLTF; CDR3nt: TGTGCCAGCAGTCCGAGGACAGGGGGAGTTGGGGCCAACGTCCTGACTTTC
d_gene: -; abundance: once; j_gene: TRBJ2-1; v_gene: TRBV13; CDR3aa: CASSSQVYNEQFF; CDR3nt: TGTGCCAGCTCTTCGCAGGTATACAATGAGCAGTTCTTC
d_gene: -; abundance: few; j_gene: TRBJ1-4; v_gene: TRBV4-3; CDR3aa: CASSQDAGWEKLFF; CDR3nt: TGCGCCAGCAGCCAAGATGCAGGTTGGGAAAAACTGTTTTTT
d_gene: TRBD1; abundance: -; j_gene: TRBJ2-5; v_gene: TRBV5-5; CDR3aa: CASSLWTGAWTQYF; CDR3nt: TGTGCCAGCAGCCTATGGACAGGGGCATGGACCCAGTACTTC
d_gene: TRBD2; abundance: -; j_gene: TRBJ2-2; v_gene: TRBV27; CDR3aa: CASSYRTGGGTGELFF; CDR3nt: TGTGCCAGCAGTTATCGGACCGGGGGAGGGACCGGGGAGCTGTTTTTT
d_gene: -; abundance: -; j_gene: TRBJ2-2; v_gene: TRBV7-2; CDR3aa: CASSQGSWGGTGELFF; CDR3nt: TGTGCCAGCAGCCAGGGGTCGTGGGGGGGCACCGGGGAGCTGTTTTTT
d_gene: TRBD1; abundance: -; j_gene: TRBJ2-4; v_gene: TRBV5-5; CDR3aa: CASSKDRGENIQYF; CDR3nt: TGTGCCAGCAGCAAAGACAGGGGGGAAAACATTCAGTACTTC
d_gene: -; abundance: -; j_gene: TRBJ1-5; v_gene: TRBV7-9; CDR3aa: CASSLGGQPQHF; CDR3nt: TGTGCCAGCAGCTTAGGAGGGCAGCCCCAGCATTTT
d_gene: TRBD1; abundance: -; j_gene: TRBJ2-7; v_gene: TRBV10-2; CDR3aa: CASNTGGGGEQYF; CDR3nt: TGCGCCAGCAACACAGGGGGCGGGGGCGAGCAGTACTTC
d_gene: -; abundance: -; j_gene: TRBJ2-2; v_gene: TRBV11-2; CDR3aa: CASSSVNTGELFF; CDR3nt: TGTGCCAGCAGCTCCGTAAACACCGGGGAGCTGTTTTTT
d_gene: TRBD2; abundance: -; j_gene: TRBJ2-1; v_gene: TRBV5-1; CDR3aa: CASSFIPSGGAGNEQFF; CDR3nt: TGCGCCAGCAGCTTTATCCCTAGCGGGGGCGCTGGGAATGAGCAGTTCTTC
d_gene: -; abundance: -; j_gene: TRBJ2-2; v_gene: TRBV5-5; CDR3aa: CASSWRAFTGELFF; CDR3nt: TGTGCCAGCAGCTGGAGGGCGTTCACCGGGGAGCTGTTTTTT
d_gene: -; abundance: -; j_gene: TRBJ2-7; v_gene: TRBV7-8; CDR3aa: CASSSNPQGPYEQYF; CDR3nt: TGTGCCAGCAGCTCCAACCCTCAGGGCCCCTACGAGCAGTACTTC
d_gene: TRBD1; abundance: few; j_gene: TRBJ1-6; v_gene: TRBV11-1; CDR3aa: CASSPRQGRDSPLHF; CDR3nt: TGTGCCAGCAGCCCAAGACAGGGCAGGGATTCACCCCTCCACTTT
d_gene: -; abundance: -; j_gene: TRBJ2-2; v_gene: TRBV5-1; CDR3aa: CASSPGVVIGELFF; CDR3nt: TGCGCCAGCAGCCCCGGGGTGGTCATCGGGGAGCTGTTTTTT
d_gene: -; abundance: -; j_gene: TRBJ1-2; v_gene: TRBV9; CDR3aa: CASSVASSGSGYTF; CDR3nt: TGTGCCAGCAGCGTAGCGTCCTCCGGTAGTGGCTACACCTTC
d_gene: TRBD1; abundance: -; j_gene: TRBJ1-2; v_gene: TRBV7-2; CDR3aa: CASSLQDRAGYGYTF; CDR3nt: TGTGCCAGCAGCCTCCAAGACAGGGCGGGGTATGGCTACACCTTC
d_gene: -; abundance: few; j_gene: TRBJ1-2; v_gene: TRBV19; CDR3aa: CASRASGANYGYTF; CDR3nt: TGTGCCAGTCGAGCGTCGGGAGCTAACTATGGCTACACCTTC
d_gene: TRBD2; abundance: -; j_gene: TRBJ2-1; v_gene: TRBV19; CDR3aa: CASSILLAGGSNEQFF; CDR3nt: TGTGCCAGTAGTATTTTGCTAGCGGGGGGGTCCAATGAGCAGTTCTTC
d_gene: TRBD1; abundance: -; j_gene: TRBJ2-7; v_gene: TRBV19; CDR3aa: CASSIGGTGTSSYEQYF; CDR3nt: TGTGCCAGTAGTATAGGAGGGACAGGTACTAGCTCCTACGAGCAGTACTTC
d_gene: TRBD1; abundance: many; j_gene: TRBJ1-2; v_gene: TRBV6-5; CDR3aa: CASRARDSLRFYTF; CDR3nt: TGTGCCAGCAGGGCCCGGGACAGCCTTAGGTTCTACACCTTC
d_gene: -; abundance: -; j_gene: TRBJ1-1; v_gene: TRBV14; CDR3aa: CASSQHRNEAFF; CDR3nt: TGTGCCAGCAGCCAGCACAGGAATGAAGCTTTCTTT
d_gene: TRBD1; abundance: -; j_gene: TRBJ1-1; v_gene: TRBV3-1/TRBV3-2; CDR3aa: CASSQVGTGAFF; CDR3nt: TGTGCCAGCAGCCAAGTTGGGACAGGGGCTTTCTTT
d_gene: TRBD1; abundance: few; j_gene: TRBJ1-2; v_gene: TRBV3-1/TRBV3-2; CDR3aa: CASSQGQGNYGYTF; CDR3nt: TGTGCCAGCAGCCAAGGACAGGGGAACTATGGCTACACCTTC
d_gene: -; abundance: -; j_gene: TRBJ2-7; v_gene: TRBV28; CDR3aa: CASSLVAQIKQYF; CDR3nt: TGTGCCAGCAGTTTAGTCGCCCAGATAAAGCAGTACTTC